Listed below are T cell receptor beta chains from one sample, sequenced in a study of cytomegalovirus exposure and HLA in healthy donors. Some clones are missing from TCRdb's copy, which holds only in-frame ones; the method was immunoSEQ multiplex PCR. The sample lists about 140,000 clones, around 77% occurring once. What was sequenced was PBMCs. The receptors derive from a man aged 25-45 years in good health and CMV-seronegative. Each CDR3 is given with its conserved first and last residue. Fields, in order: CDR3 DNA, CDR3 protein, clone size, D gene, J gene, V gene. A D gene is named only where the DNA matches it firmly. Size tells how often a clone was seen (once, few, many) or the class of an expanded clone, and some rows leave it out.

TGCGCCAGCTCGTGGACTAGTTTCGGCCAAGAGACCCAGTACTTC CASSWTSFGQETQYF once TRBD2 TRBJ2-5 TRBV5-1
TGCGCCAGCAGCTTAACCGGGACAAAGGACTACGAGCAGTACTTC CASSLTGTKDYEQYF . . TRBJ2-7 TRBV5-1
TGTGCCAGCAGCGGGGTTAGCGGGGGCACAGATACGCAGTATTTT CASSGVSGGTDTQYF once TRBD2 TRBJ2-3 TRBV9
TGTGCCACCAGCAGAGATTTTCGGGGAAGTGAAAAACTGTTTTTT CATSRDFRGSEKLFF . . TRBJ1-4 TRBV15
TGTGCCAGCAGCTTGCCTGGCGGGGGGGCGGTTGAGCAGTTCTTC CASSLPGGGAVEQFF . TRBD2 TRBJ2-1 TRBV5-6
TGTGCCAGCAGTCCGGAACCGACGGGTTACGAGCAGTACTTC CASSPEPTGYEQYF . . TRBJ2-7 TRBV27
TGTGCCTGGAGTGTACACCGCGGGAGGGGAGAGACCCAGTACTTC CAWSVHRGRGETQYF . TRBD2 TRBJ2-5 TRBV30
TGTGCCAGCAGTTGGGACAGCCGAGCCTACGAGCAGTACTTC CASSWDSRAYEQYF . TRBD1 TRBJ2-7 TRBV7-9
TGCGCCAGCAGCGAATCTCAGGGGGACACTGAAGCTTTCTTT CASSESQGDTEAFF few TRBD1 TRBJ1-1 TRBV5-1
TGTGCCAGCAGGGGGAATTTGGGGCGCGAAAAACTGTTTTTT CASRGNLGREKLFF . . TRBJ1-4 TRBV2
TGTGCCAGCAGTTACAGCGGACAGGGGGTAATCGATGAGCAGTTCTTC CASSYSGQGVIDEQFF . TRBD1 TRBJ2-1 TRBV6-6
TGTGCCAGCAGCCCTAGCGGGCTGATATACGAGCAGTACTTC CASSPSGLIYEQYF once TRBD2 TRBJ2-7 TRBV14
TGTGCCAGTAGTATCCGAGGTCGCGGTATACAAGAGACCCAGTACTTC CASSIRGRGIQETQYF . . TRBJ2-5 TRBV19
TGCAGCGTTAGGCAGGGCATGAAAAACACTGAAGCTTTCTTT CSVRQGMKNTEAFF . . TRBJ1-1 TRBV29-1
TGTGCCAGCAGTGGCCTCCCTACTAGCGGGAAGAACACCGGGGAGCTGTTTTTT CASSGLPTSGKNTGELFF . TRBD2 TRBJ2-2 TRBV2
TGTGCCAGCAGCTTGGGTGGCTCCTTCTTTGAGCAGTACTTC CASSLGGSFFEQYF . . TRBJ2-7 TRBV5-6
TGCGCCAGCAGCTTTAAACTAGCGGCCTACAATGAGCAGTTCTTC CASSFKLAAYNEQFF . TRBD2 TRBJ2-1 TRBV5-1
TGTGCCAGTAGCGCAGTGGCGGGAGGGCCCTTCGAGCAGTACTTC CASSAVAGGPFEQYF . TRBD2 TRBJ2-7 TRBV19
TGTGCCATCAGTGCTAGCGGGGGCTCCTACAATGAGCAGTTCTTC CAISASGGSYNEQFF few TRBD2 TRBJ2-1 TRBV10-3
TGTGCCAGCAGTGCCACAGGGGTCGTCTCCTACGAGCAGTACTTC CASSATGVVSYEQYF . TRBD1 TRBJ2-7 TRBV6-1
TGTGCCAGCAGGCTGGGCCCTGCAGATACGCAGTATTTT CASRLGPADTQYF . . TRBJ2-3 TRBV6-1
TGTGCCAGCGCCCCGGGCCGGGAAAACAGGGCCGACGCTTTCTTT CASAPGRENRADAFF . . TRBJ1-1 TRBV5-8
TGCGCCAGCAGCCAAGATGTGGGTAGCTTTAACTATGGCTACACCTTC CASSQDVGSFNYGYTF . . TRBJ1-2 TRBV4-1
TGTGCAAGTCGCTTACCATCGACAGGGGGTTTGGAGACCCAGTACTTC CASRLPSTGGLETQYF . . TRBJ2-5 TRBV12-2